This T cell receptor (beta chain) was obtained from a study of CD8 T cells in Susac syndrome (dated by TCRdb to between 2019 and 2020). About the full investigation: Among the sequenced Susac syndrome patients, about 6 had clinically active disease and under 10 were in clinical remission. Susac syndrome patients were therapy-naive, on corticosteroids (some also receiving IVIg), or on IVIg alone at blood withdrawal. The study used repertoire sequencing to test whether antigen drove CD8+ T cell activation and differentiation in Susac syndrome.

Findings and caveats that apply to the study as a whole: The study acknowledged that relatively few individuals were included in the TCR sequencing and HLA analysis. The CD4+ T cell repertoire of patients with Susac syndrome showed no detectable clonal expansion.

RNA was extracted with the RNeasy kit and roughly 0.5 to 1 ug was reverse transcribed using random hexamers. The immunoSEQ multiplex PCR assay, which covers 54 Vbeta and 13 Jbeta segments, was used to amplify TCR beta CDR3 regions. Bias from PCR amplification was corrected by using a synthetic template baseline for primer optimization and for computational correction. Turning to the authors' computational methods: Reads were annotated to V, D and J genes according to IMGT and were analyzed with immunoSEQ Analyzer, with only productive sequences retained. Clonality was calculated as one minus the Shannon entropy normalized by log2 of the number of productive unique sequences. Public and private clones were assessed among the 100 most prevalent clones of each patient and control. Susac-specific clones were defined as absent from healthy and MS cohorts, roughly 1,100 published viral clones and other ImmuneACCESS disease sequences. TCRdb applied fastp at Q25 and MiXCR to the public reads, then kept only in-frame beta chains. Rows with one shared CDR3 protein collapse into an entry with the most common genes and DNA. The authors' filters were not applied to this entry. Present in this sample are under 200,000 distinct CDR3 sequences, under 95% of which were seen just once. Roughly 0.12% of the sample lies in the top ten.

Spanning cysteine to phenylalanine, the CDR3 consists of 13 amino acids. Solely the CDR3 DNA is kept, with 39 bases framed from the first base. V is clipped by 3 bases and J by 5 bases, and the sequence between their germline boundaries is 11 bases long. According to the germline V gene, CDR1 reads SGHDT and CDR2 reads YYEEEE. This clonotype was seen a handful of times. No cognate antigen has been identified for it. It has no much larger one-base neighbor in the sample; base qualities were not kept. High-throughput TCR beta sequencing profiled peripheral blood CD8+ and CD4+ T cells from healthy donors, Susac syndrome patients and multiple sclerosis patients. The Susac syndrome patients fulfilled recently defined diagnostic criteria for either definite or probable disease. CD8+ TEMRA cells were enriched by FACS, while bulk CD8+ and CD4+ T cells were purified by magnetic negative isolation. Blood was drawn into EDTA tubes, processed within 24 hours, and PBMCs were isolated by density gradient centrifugation. PBMCs intended for TCR sequencing were frozen in liquid nitrogen and were later thawed in a 37 degrees C water bath. The sorted or isolated CD4+, CD8+ and CD8+ TEMRA cells had a purity of 90% or higher.

This receptor chain uses TRBV5-6 and TRBJ2-5; the D gene is perhaps TRBD2, from 5 matching bases. The sequencing input was CD4+ T cells from PBMCs. This TCR came from a human donor with Susac syndrome. The CDR3 corresponds to CASSSGIQETQYF. The DNA reads as follows: TGTGCCAGCAGCTCCGGGATTCAGGAGACCCAGTACTTC.